The T cell receptor (beta chain) described here comes from a study of beta chain features in type 1 diabetes. Study results and caveats: The naive, central memory and Treg TCRB repertoires of patients appeared to be more similar to one another than those of healthy donors. Reduced insertions and increased deletions marked VDJ junctions in type 1 diabetes patients. High TCR expression in some cells could lead to their over-representation in cDNA sequencing.

The whole isolated RNA underwent reverse transcription, so sequencing captured expressed TCRB transcripts. The repertoire was sequenced with immunoSEQ multiplex PCR; TCRdb's copy has only in-frame clones and lacks some. The sample lists around 190,000 clones; approximately 13% were seen once. Sort purity for all populations was recorded as exceeding 98%. This clone was counted a few times. Its specificity is not known. The germline V and J ends were trimmed by 6 bases and 2 bases, with 14 bases remaining between them. The CDR3 covers 14 residues. Germline-derived CDR1 and CDR2 are MNHEY and SVGAGI. Source material: central memory CD4+ T cells from blood. The sequence was collected from a woman younger than 30 in good health. The chain carries TRBV6-5 and TRBJ2-7; perhaps TRBD2 as D (6 bases). CDR3 residues: CASRPSVVPYEQYF. DNA for the CDR3: TGTGCCAGCAGGCCTAGCGTAGTACCCTACGAGCAGTACTTC.